The 29 T cell receptor beta chains in this list originate from one sample, sequenced in a study of T cells in Graves' hyperthyroidism and ophthalmopathy. RNA transcripts yielded amplified TCR beta CDR3 regions. The HTBI primer set drove a first-round RT-PCR of the TCR CDR3. TCRdb recomputed calls from the multiplex PCR reads with MiXCR, one row per CDR3 protein. Found here are hundreds of thousands of distinct CDR3 sequences, roughly 14% of them singletons; the top ten hold around 4.5%. Sequencing was performed on blood. Receptors originate from a middle-aged woman with Graves' ophthalmopathy.

This clonotype was counted ten times or more. The genes are TRBV29-1 and TRBJ1-2; D is unclear. The CDR3 runs 13 residues. V was shortened by 0 bases and J by 3 bases, with 8 bases between the two germline ends. CDR1 is SQVTM, CDR2 ANQGSEA, per germline. The CDR3 sequence is CSVEDGVDYGYTF. The CDR3 DNA reads TGCAGCGTTGAAGACGGGGTGGACTATGGCTACACCTTC. Combining the CDR3 with reference TRBV29-1 and TRBJ1-2 gives the whole variable domain SAVISQKPSRDICQRGTSLTIQCQVDSQVTMMFWYRQQPGQSLTLIATANQGSEATYESGFVIDKFPISRPNLTFSTLTVSNMSPEDSSIYLCSVEDGVDYGYTFGSGTRLTVV.

This clonotype occurred many times. The chain combines TRBV27 with TRBJ2-7; TRBD2 agrees at 7 bases. Trimming removed 5 bases from V and 2 bases from J; junction bases left unmatched: 9. The CDR3 runs 15 residues. Germline loops: CDR1 MNHEY, CDR2 SMNVEV (reference sequence). The DNA for the CDR3 is TGTGCCAGCAGTCCCTATAGCGGGCGTACCTACGAGCAGTACTTC. Its protein product is CASSPYSGRTYEQYF.

This clonotype was seen repeatedly, ten times or more. The V gene is TRBV4-1, the J gene TRBJ1-1, with 9 bases that match TRBD1. The CDR3 has 16 amino acids. The germline CDR1 and CDR2 sequences are MGHRA and YSYEKL. V dropped 4 bases and J dropped 7; count of bases not matched to a gene: 13. As DNA, the CDR3 is TGCGCCAGCAGCCGGAGCACAGGGGGCGAGTTCGGTGAAGCTTTCTTT. Residues: CASSRSTGGEFGEAFF.

In its sample, this clonotype was seen many times. The chain recombines TRBV5-1 with TRBJ2-7; possibly TRBD2 for D (5 bases). The V and J ends lost 0 bases and 5 bases respectively, with 6 bases between them. CDR3 length: 12 amino acids. Germline loops: CDR1 SGHRS, CDR2 YFSETQ. The CDR3: CASSLGRNEQYF. The CDR3 bases are TGCGCCAGCAGCTTGGGGAGGAACGAGCAGTACTTC.

This chain connects TRBV28 to TRBJ1-6, with D hard to call. Trimming cost V 4 bases and J 9 bases, with 16 bases left between them. Germline-derived CDR1 and CDR2 are MDHEN and SYDVKM. The CDR3 loop spans 15 amino acids. Written as DNA, the CDR3 is TGTGCCAGCAGTTACCCTGACGGGAAGCTTTCACCCCTCCACTTT. It translates to CASSYPDGKLSPLHF.

Regarding this clonotype: A single base separates this from a much larger clone, so it may be a read error. This chain joins TRBV27 and TRBJ2-4; 8 bases are a match to TRBD2. V shed 5 bases and J 15 bases; nucleotides not matched to a gene: 12. The CDR3 runs to 13 residues. The germline CDR1 and CDR2 sequences are MNHEY and SMNVEV (reference sequence). CDR3 sequence: CASSTGLAQRWYF. CDR3 sequence (DNA): TGTGCCAGCAGTACCGGACTAGCCCAAAGATGGTACTTC.

This clonotype was seen ten or more times. The chain combines TRBV19 with TRBJ2-5, with D tentatively TRBD1 or TRBD2 (5 bases each). The germline V gene has CDR1 LNHDA and CDR2 SQIVND (reference sequence). The CDR3 totals 13 residues. V dropped 5 bases and J dropped 4 bases, with 11 bases sitting between them. The CDR3 sequence is CASSLEGPETQYF. In DNA form, the CDR3 reads TGTGCCAGTAGTCTTGAGGGACCAGAGACCCAGTACTTC.

This clonotype came up many times. The chain joins TRBV19 to TRBJ1-2, with TRBD1 identical over 7 bases. V was pared by 5 bases and J by 5 bases, with 8 bases of the junction left unmatched. The CDR3 sequence is 14 residues long. Germline-derived CDR1 and CDR2 are LNHDA and SQIVND (reference sequence). The CDR3 is CASSPQGEWYGYTF. The CDR3 DNA reads as TGTGCCAGTAGTCCGCAGGGGGAGTGGTATGGCTACACCTTC.

In this sample, this clonotype turned up many times. The V call is TRBV6-2 or TRBV6-3, the J call TRBJ2-7; TRBD1 agrees at 8 bases. V was pared by 2 bases and J by 2 bases, with 8 bases of the junction left unmatched. In germline, CDR1 is MNHEY, CDR2 SVGEGT. The CDR3 sequence is 16 residues long. The CDR3 here is CASSYPTDRVTYEQYF. The CDR3 DNA follows: TGTGCCAGCAGTTACCCGACGGACAGGGTCACCTACGAGCAGTACTTC.

This clonotype has at least ten counts. The chain joins TRBV6-5 to TRBJ2-7; 7 nucleotides line up with TRBD2. There are 11 residues in the CDR3. Germline assignment: CDR1 MNHEY and CDR2 SVGAGI. After removal of 7 bases from V and 12 bases from J, the junction contained 9 bases not matched to a gene. The DNA of the CDR3 is TGTGCCAGCATGGCCCGGGGGGAGTCGTACTTC. Translation: CASMARGESYF.

This clonotype was observed many times. The chain links TRBV12-3 or TRBV12-4 to TRBJ2-2; TRBD1 matches at 9 bases. The CDR3 totals 14 residues. The V gene end was trimmed by 7 bases and the J gene end by 4 bases; junction bases not matched to a gene: 4. The CDR3 protein is CASTTGGITGELFF. The CDR3, as DNA: TGTGCCAGCACCACAGGGGGCATCACCGGGGAGCTGTTTTTT.

At least ten counts were recorded for this clonotype. The chain's CDR3 is CASSLGHNSYEQYF. CDR3 bases: TGCGCCAGCAGCTTGGGACACAACTCCTACGAGCAGTACTTC. This chain uses TRBV5-1 with TRBJ2-7; D unclear. This CDR3 is built from 14 residues. CDR1 is SGHRS and CDR2 is YFSETQ in the germline V gene. Deletions cut 0 bases from V and 0 bases from J, with 7 bases between.

This clonotype came up many times. V gene TRBV28 combines with J gene TRBJ2-7; TRBD2 matches at 10 bases. The germline gives CDR1 MDHEN, CDR2 SYDVKM. V lost 2 bases and J lost 5; bases outside the gene matches: 3. CDR3 size: 14 residues. CDR3 residues: CASSLLAGEHEQYF. DNA for the CDR3: TGTGCCAGCAGTTTACTAGCGGGAGAACACGAGCAGTACTTC.

This clonotype was detected ten times or more. This chain links TRBV5-1 with TRBJ1-1; weak D call: TRBD1 (5 bases). Deletions cut 2 bases from V and 5 bases from J, with 10 bases between. Germline CDR1 SGHRS, CDR2 YFSETQ. The CDR3 has 13 amino acids. The CDR3 DNA reads TGCGCCAGCAGCTTCGATAAGGGGACTGAAGCTTTCTTT. It translates to CASSFDKGTEAFF.

This clonotype came up many times. The genes are TRBV7-9 and TRBJ1-1; no clear D gene. The CDR3 runs 15 residues. Trimming removed 1 base at V and 5 bases at J, with 14 bases between. The germline V gene encodes CDR1 SEHNR and CDR2 FQNEAQ (reference sequence). The CDR3 is CASSLEVGGGTEAFF. The CDR3 nucleotides read TGTGCCAGCAGCTTAGAAGTAGGAGGAGGGACTGAAGCTTTCTTT.

This clonotype came up many times. This rearrangement joins TRBV18 to TRBJ2-5, with D unresolved. V gave up 1 base and J gave up 2 bases, with 5 bases separating them. This CDR3 comprises 13 residues. The germline V gene has CDR1 KGHSH and CDR2 LQKENI. This chain's CDR3 is CASSPQGQETQYF. CDR3 sequence (DNA): TGTGCCAGCTCACCACAGGGACAAGAGACCCAGTACTTC.

This clonotype was recorded many times. The chain has TRBV5-1 and TRBJ2-2; D ambiguous. CDR1 and CDR2 (germline): SGHRS, YFSETQ. V was clipped by 4 bases and J by 10 bases, with 8 bases between them. The CDR3 runs 11 residues. The CDR3 region is CASSPGLELFF. The CDR3 nucleotides read TGCGCCAGCAGCCCGGGTCTGGAGCTGTTTTTT.

There are many counts of this clonotype. The gene calls are TRBV5-1 and TRBJ2-7; D gene uncertain. This CDR3 is 13 amino acids long. Per germline, CDR1 SGHRS and CDR2 YFSETQ. Trimming stripped 6 bases from V and 7 bases from J, with 17 bases between. Here the CDR3 DNA reads TGCGCCAGCAAAGAATCAGAAACTGAGGAGCAGTACTTC. This encodes CASKESETEEQYF.

This clonotype was observed a few times. V and J are TRBV3-1 and TRBJ1-5, with 10 positions matching TRBD1. Trimming took 3 bases from V and 7 from J; bases not matched to a gene: 6. CDR1 is LGHDT and CDR2 is YNNKEL in the germline V gene (reference sequence). The CDR3 consists of 15 residues. The CDR3 loop is CASSHTGTGEQPQHF. The CDR3 DNA follows: TGTGCCAGCAGCCATACAGGGACAGGGGAGCAGCCCCAGCATTTT.

The V gene is TRBV20-1, the J gene TRBJ2-5; D may be TRBD2 (5 bases). The length of the CDR3 is 15 residues. Germline CDR1 DFQATT, CDR2 SNEGSKA (reference sequence). V dropped 2 bases and J dropped 5 bases, with 18 bases sitting between them. CDR3 protein: CSARPRDGELETQYF. For the CDR3, the DNA is TGCAGTGCTAGACCCAGAGACGGGGAGTTGGAGACCCAGTACTTC.

The V and J genes are TRBV6-2 or TRBV6-3 and TRBJ1-1, with TRBD1 as a possible D gene (6 bases). Germline V CDR1 and CDR2: MNHEY, SVGEGT. This CDR3 has 15 amino acids. Trimming pared 6 bases from V and 3 bases from J, leaving 17 bases between. CDR3 protein: CASSRKQGLDTEAFF. For the CDR3, the DNA is TGTGCCAGCAGCCGAAAACAGGGTTTGGACACTGAAGCTTTCTTT.

The sample holds many counts of this clonotype. CDR3 region: CSADGVLQETQYF. DNA for the CDR3: TGCAGTGCTGACGGGGTACTCCAAGAGACCCAGTACTTC. The rearrangement links TRBV20-1 to TRBJ2-5; a weak D match, TRBD2 (5 bases). CDR3 size: 13 residues. V was trimmed by 5 bases and J by 1 base, leaving 11 bases between them. Germline CDR1 and CDR2: DFQATT and SNEGSKA (reference sequence).

The chain links TRBV27 to TRBJ2-4; 15 positions match TRBD2. V was clipped by 6 bases and J by 0 bases; unmatched bases: 6. Germline assignment: CDR1 MNHEY and CDR2 SMNVEV (reference sequence). CDR3 length: 18 amino acids. CDR3 nucleotides: TGTGCCAGCAGCTCGGGGACTAGCGGGAGGACAGCCAAAAACATTCAGTACTTC. This codes for CASSSGTSGRTAKNIQYF.

A remark on this clonotype: A much larger clone differs by one base, so this may be a read error. The chain is built from TRBV12-3 or TRBV12-4 and TRBJ1-1; TRBD1 might be the D (5 bases). The CDR3 loop spans 14 amino acids. The CDR3, as DNA: TGTGCCAGCGGTTTCATGGGGGGAAACACTGAAGCTTTCTTT. Encoded protein: CASGFMGGNTEAFF.

The chain employs TRBV29-1 and TRBJ2-7; TRBD1 is a possible D gene (6 bases). Germline V gene data show CDR1 as SQVTM and CDR2 as ANQGSEA. The V end lost 0 bases, the J end lost 1 base, and 7 bases lay between the germline ends. The CDR3 is made up of 13 amino acids. The CDR3 coding sequence is TGCAGCGTTGAAGATCAGGGGTCCTACGAGCAGTACTTC. Translation: CSVEDQGSYEQYF.

This clonotype appeared a few times. CDR3 DNA: TGTGCCAGCTCTCCGGGACAGGGGGCCGGTGTCACTGAAGCTTTCTTT. It codes for CASSPGQGAGVTEAFF. V and J are TRBV18 and TRBJ1-1; 12 positions agree with TRBD1. This CDR3 comprises 16 residues. Germline CDR1 is KGHSH and CDR2 is LQKENI. J was trimmed by 4 bases and V by 6 bases; bases with no gene match: 9.

The chain has TRBV12-3 or TRBV12-4 and TRBJ1-1; D is undetermined. The CDR3 sequence is 12 residues long. Trimming removed 5 bases from V and 1 base from J, with 5 bases in between. CDR3 in DNA: TGTGCCAGCAGTCCTAAGAACACTGAAGCTTTCTTT. It specifies CASSPKNTEAFF.

This clonotype occurred many times. The V and J genes are TRBV6-2 or TRBV6-3 and TRBJ1-2; possible D gene TRBD1, 6 bases. V was clipped by 6 bases and J by 6 bases, with 14 bases between them. CDR1 is MNHEY and CDR2 is SVGEGT in the germline V gene. The CDR3 length is 13 residues. The CDR3 region has the DNA TGTGCCAGCAGCCCGGGACATCTCCATGGCTACACCTTC. Its protein is CASSPGHLHGYTF.

The chain combines TRBV4-3 with TRBJ1-1; 9 bases are shared with TRBD1. The CDR3 has 13 amino acids. Germline V gene lookup returns CDR1 LGHNA and CDR2 YSLEER. Trimming cost V 2 bases and J 7 bases; bases outside gene matches: 2. CDR3 DNA: TGCGCCAGCAGCCAACACAGGGGGCGTGAAGCTTTCTTT. Translating it yields CASSQHRGREAFF.